This is a list of T cell receptor beta chains from one sample in a study of blood T cell repertoires in COVID-19. Measured with immunoSEQ multiplex PCR; TCRdb has only the in-frame clones, and not every one. The data contain 150,000 to 200,000 clones, approximately 91% of them singletons. The sequenced sample consisted of peripheral blood. All receptors derive from a man between 18 and 35 years old with acute or convalescent COVID-19. Both conserved end residues are trimmed from each CDR3. D genes are given only for firm matches. The size of a clone is reported for some rows only, either as once, few or many, or as a class for expanded clones.

cdr3_aa v_call d_call clone_size
ASSFSERSEAF TRBV5-1 . .
ASSEIGGVGGSPLH TRBV6-1 . .
ASSLGGWSGRMAYEQY TRBV5-4 TRBD2 .
ASGPGTTSTDTQY TRBV5-1 . .
ASSYFRTGTDEKLF TRBV6-2/TRBV6-3 TRBD1 .
SATGEADYGYT TRBV29-1 TRBD1 .
ASSTRTGGSYNSPLH TRBV19 TRBD1 .
ASRDTSYEQY TRBV18 . .
ASSAHFGTSGGGNEQF TRBV19 TRBD2 .
SVGTGGDQPQH TRBV29-1 TRBD1 .
AWSVRTGTGANVLT TRBV30 TRBD1 .
ASRTTSGSHEQY TRBV2 TRBD2 .
AWRQQDNTEAF TRBV30 . .
ASSPAVSNTEAF TRBV18 . .
ASSVEGDGFYGYT TRBV9 . .
ASSPGHHRGEGNTIY TRBV9 TRBD1 .
ASSLDPVDTQY TRBV11-3 . once
ASSAGGTSGSIQETQY TRBV5-5 TRBD2 .
ATSDPGTSGRRRSGELF TRBV24-1 TRBD2 .
ATSRVRGEVNGYT TRBV15 . .
ASSVGDRTLYGYT TRBV9 TRBD1 once
SVGQRGYT TRBV29-1 . .
ASIIGPGGTEAF TRBV5-4 . .
ASRGRGGTEAF TRBV11-2 . .
ASSLPTSGGQETQY TRBV2 TRBD2 .
ASTPGWIQDEQF TRBV6-5 . .
ASSIRDRGQNQPQH TRBV19 TRBD1 few